A single sample gave rise to the 21 T cell receptor beta chains below, sequenced in a study of CD8+ T cells in alopecia areata. Extraction and reverse transcription of RNA yielded cDNA as the sequencing template. Here immunoSEQ multiplex PCR was the method, and the copy in TCRdb shows in-frame clones only, minus some. The data contain about 300,000 clones, 58% of them singletons. Treatment specified: oral pan-JAK inhibitor, 5-10 mg twice daily. The sequences come from CD4+ T cells sorted from blood, collected at week 24, from a patient treated with tofacitinib. The receptors were sampled from a human donor with alopecia areata.

The chain employs TRBV6-1 and TRBJ2-7; a possible D gene is TRBD2 (5 bases). Germline V CDR1 and CDR2: MNHNS, SASEGT. The CDR3 contains 14 residues. Trimming cost V 4 bases and J 0 bases, with 10 bases left between them. CDR3 sequence: CASSGGPLSYEQYF. The CDR3 DNA reads TGTGCCAGCAGTGGAGGGCCCCTCTCCTACGAGCAGTACTTC.

The rearrangement joins TRBV29-1 to TRBJ1-1; no firm D call. This CDR3 is 13 amino acids long. Per germline, CDR1 SQVTM and CDR2 ANQGSEA. V lost 7 bases and J 0 bases, leaving 12 bases between the germline ends. For the CDR3, the DNA is TGCAGCGCCGAGGTAGATATGAACACTGAAGCTTTCTTT. As protein: CSAEVDMNTEAFF.

CDR3 sequence (DNA): TGCGCCAGCAGCCAAGATGGGCGCTCCAATGAGCAGTTCTTC. It codes for CASSQDGRSNEQFF. The chain is built from TRBV4-1 and TRBJ2-1; D gene uncertain. The CDR3 sequence is 14 residues long. Germline CDR1 reads MGHRA; CDR2 reads YSYEKL. With 0 bases removed from V and 6 bases from J, the gap between germline ends came to 9 bases.

This chain uses TRBV15 with TRBJ2-4; a possible D gene is TRBD2 (5 bases). Between the trimmed V and J ends, which lost 8 bases and 7 bases, there was a span of 21 bases. The CDR3 sequence is 15 residues long. CDR1 is LNHNV and CDR2 is YYDKDF in the germline V gene (reference sequence). As DNA, the CDR3 is TGTGCCACCTCACGAAGCCTGGGAGTTCCGAACATTCAGTACTTC. It yields the protein CATSRSLGVPNIQYF.

V usage is TRBV29-1 and J usage is TRBJ1-1; tentatively, D is TRBD1 (5 bases). The CDR3 is 13 residues long. The germline CDR1 and CDR2 sequences are SQVTM and ANQGSEA. Trimming cost V 7 bases and J 6 bases, with 18 bases left between them. In DNA, the CDR3 is TGCAGCGGAAGCCGAGGACTAGGGGCTGAAGCTTTCTTT. Translating gives CSGSRGLGAEAFF.

The chain carries TRBV2 and TRBJ2-5; no firm D call. The CDR3 totals 12 residues. V was pared by 6 bases and J by 1 base, with 6 bases between. Germline V gene sequence: CDR1 SNHLY, CDR2 FYNNEI. CDR3 DNA sequence: TGTGCCAGCAGCCTCAGCCAAGAGACCCAGTACTTC. This translates into CASSLSQETQYF. Complete variable domain (other parts from reference TRBV2 and TRBJ2-5): EPEVTQTPSHQVTQMGQEVILRCVPISNHLYFYWYRQILGQKVEFLVSFYNNEISEKSEIFDDQFSVERPDGSNFTLKIRSTKLEDSAMYFCASSLSQETQYFGPGTRLLVL.

The chain employs TRBV6-5 and TRBJ1-3; D perhaps matches TRBD1 (5 bases). Per germline, CDR1 MNHEY and CDR2 SVGAGI. Trimming stripped 8 bases from V and 2 bases from J, with 10 bases between. The CDR3 runs to 13 residues. CDR3 coding DNA: TGTGCCAGCTGCCGGGGGGCTGGAAACACCATATATTTT. Amino acid sequence: CASCRGAGNTIYF.

This rearrangement joins TRBV9 to TRBJ2-5, with D possibly TRBD2 on 6 matching bases. V lost 0 bases to trimming and J lost 5 bases, with 17 bases between them. Germline values: CDR1 SGDLS, CDR2 YYNGEE. CDR3 size: 16 residues. The CDR3 DNA reads as TGTGCCAGCAGCGTAGACAGGAGGGTCAGGACCGAGACCCAGTACTTC. Protein sequence: CASSVDRRVRTETQYF.

This clone was recorded a few times. The CDR3, as DNA: TGCGCCAGCCAACCGACAGGGGGCACAGATACGCAGTATTTT. Translated: CASQPTGGTDTQYF. J is TRBJ2-3 and V is TRBV5-1; the match to TRBD1 covers 8 bases. With 7 bases clipped from V and 1 base from J, the junction kept 5 bases outside the gene matches. CDR3 size: 14 residues. Germline CDR1 SGHRS, CDR2 YFSETQ.

This clone was counted a few times. The CDR3 spells CASSSVGMKTQYF. CDR3 coding DNA: TGTGCCAGCTCTTCGGTCGGGATGAAGACCCAGTACTTC. V and J are TRBV5-6 and TRBJ2-5; tentative D call: TRBD2 (5 bases). Looked up from germline, CDR1 is SGHDT and CDR2 is YYEEEE. V lost 7 bases to trimming and J lost 6 bases, with 16 bases between them. The CDR3 covers 13 residues.

The genes are TRBV7-2 and TRBJ2-3, with D perhaps matching TRBD1 (6 bases). There are 16 residues in the CDR3. Trimming removed 4 bases at V and 0 bases at J, with 14 bases between. Germline loops: CDR1 SGHTA, CDR2 FQGNSA. In DNA form, the CDR3 reads TGTGCCAGCAGCTCTAGACAGGCTCCCAGCACAGATACGCAGTATTTT. As protein: CASSSRQAPSTDTQYF.

The chain employs TRBV30 and TRBJ2-7, with a tentative D call TRBD2 (7 bases). The germline CDR1 and CDR2 sequences are GTSNPN and SVGIG (reference sequence). V was shortened by 4 bases and J by 4 bases, with 14 bases between the two germline ends. The CDR3 runs to 13 residues. CDR3 nucleotide sequence: TGTGCCTGGAACGGGGGGCCGCGGTACGAGCAGTACTTC. It specifies CAWNGGPRYEQYF.

This chain joins TRBV7-2 and TRBJ2-1; D could derive from TRBD1 or TRBD2 (5 bases each). Trimming removed 5 bases at V and 8 bases at J, with 10 bases between. Germline assignment: CDR1 SGHTA and CDR2 FQGNSA. The CDR3 runs to 12 residues. The CDR3 region has the DNA TGTGCCAGCAGCCTGGGGGTTCATGAGCAGTTCTTC. Translating it yields CASSLGVHEQFF.

The chain is built from TRBV29-1 and TRBJ2-5; weak D call: TRBD1 (6 bases). Trimming took 3 bases from V and 7 from J, leaving 15 bases between them. Germline V gene sequence: CDR1 SQVTM, CDR2 ANQGSEA. The CDR3 has 13 amino acids. The CDR3 loop is CSVDRSQGVTQYF. CDR3 sequence (DNA): TGCAGCGTTGATCGGTCACAGGGCGTGACCCAGTACTTC.

This clone was seen only a few times. The chain combines TRBV7-3 with TRBJ2-7; D is uncertain. The CDR3 is 13 amino acids. Per germline, CDR1 SGHTA and CDR2 FQGTGA. Trimming took off 4 bases at V and 7 bases at J, with 14 bases between the two ends. CDR3 coding DNA: TGTGCCAGCAGCTCATGGACGTCTACGGAGCAGTACTTC. Amino acids: CASSSWTSTEQYF.

This chain uses TRBV6-5 with TRBJ1-4; unclear D gene. Germline-derived CDR1 and CDR2 are MNHEY and SVGAGI. Trimming left V 6 bases short and J 11 bases short, with 16 bases between. This CDR3 is built from 13 residues. The CDR3 sequence is CASRGPVVRKLFF. For the CDR3, the DNA is TGTGCCAGCAGGGGCCCTGTGGTGCGGAAACTGTTTTTT.

This clone was detected only a few times. The chain couples TRBV10-3 to TRBJ1-5, with D perhaps matching TRBD1 (5 bases). The CDR3 is 13 residues long. CDR1 and CDR2 from the germline V gene are ENHRY and SYGVKD. V was trimmed by 9 bases and J by 2 bases, leaving 11 bases between them. The CDR3 sequence: CAISQGGNQPQHF. DNA for the CDR3: TGTGCCATTTCCCAGGGTGGCAATCAGCCCCAGCATTTT.

The chain joins TRBV6-1 to TRBJ1-5; 8 positions match TRBD1. Germline loops: CDR1 MNHNS, CDR2 SASEGT. The V gene end was trimmed by 5 bases and the J gene end by 5 bases; junction bases not matched to a gene: 8. The CDR3 contains 15 residues. CDR3 in amino acids: CASSTRGLTDQPQHF. The CDR3 DNA follows: TGTGCCAGCAGTACCAGGGGGCTGACGGATCAGCCCCAGCATTTT.

The genes are TRBV4-1 and TRBJ1-5; tentative D call: TRBD1 (5 bases). V was shortened by 5 bases and J by 5 bases, with 13 bases between the two germline ends. This CDR3 has 14 amino acids. From germline, CDR1 is MGHRA and CDR2 YSYEKL. The CDR3 here is CASSAVGQDQPQHF. In DNA form, the CDR3 reads TGCGCCAGCAGCGCCGTGGGGCAGGATCAGCCCCAGCATTTT.

This chain joins TRBV14 and TRBJ2-1; D ambiguous. The CDR3 runs 12 residues. CDR1 and CDR2 from the germline V gene are SGHDN and FVKESK. Trimming shortened V by 1 base and J by 10 bases, and 8 bases separated the two germline ends. The CDR3 DNA sequence: TGTGCCAGCAGCCAAGGGAGTAGGGAGCAGTTCTTC. Protein product: CASSQGSREQFF. Variable domain in full (rest from reference TRBV14 and TRBJ2-1): EAGVTQFPSHSVIEKGQTVTLRCDPISGHDNLYWYRRVMGKEIKFLLHFVKESKQDESGMPNNRFLAERTGGTYSTLKVQPAELEDSGVYFCASSQGSREQFFGPGTRLTVL.

The chain recombines TRBV6-5 with TRBJ2-7, with 8 positions matching TRBD1. Germline V gene sequence: CDR1 MNHEY, CDR2 SVGAGI. The CDR3 is 15 amino acids. V lost 3 bases to trimming and J lost 8 bases; unmatched junction nucleotides: 12. CDR3: CASSYPAGGNFKQYF. CDR3 in DNA: TGTGCCAGCAGTTATCCGGCAGGGGGCAACTTCAAGCAGTACTTC.